These 4 T cell receptor beta chains came from one sample sequenced in a study of CD8 T cells in Susac syndrome. RNA in amounts of roughly 0.5 to 1 ug was reverse transcribed with random hexamers. TCRdb reprocessed the immunoSEQ multiplex PCR reads via MiXCR and lists one record per CDR3 protein. The sample consists of 100,000 to 150,000 distinct CDR3 sequences, around 85% of them appearing once. Sequencing used CD8+ T cells from PBMCs. The receptor set was obtained from a human donor with multiple sclerosis.

The gene calls are TRBV20-1 and TRBJ2-3, with D unclear. V lost 3 bases, J lost 2 bases, and 12 bases lay in between. This CDR3 contains 14 residues. Germline CDR1 and CDR2: DFQATT and SNEGSKA (reference sequence). CDR3 coding DNA: TGCAGTGCTAGCCGCCGGAGCGACACAGATACGCAGTATTTT. Translation gives CSASRRSDTDTQYF.

This chain joins TRBV5-1 and TRBJ2-3; D is unresolved. CDR1 is SGHRS and CDR2 is YFSETQ in the germline V gene. V shed 5 bases and J shed 2 bases, with 9 bases lying between them. This CDR3 has 13 amino acids. CDR3 residues: CASRWGNTDTQYF. The CDR3 region has the DNA TGCGCCAGCAGGTGGGGAAACACAGATACGCAGTATTTT.

The count of this clonotype is one. This sequence joins TRBV5-8 and TRBJ1-1; TRBD1 is a possible D gene (5 bases). V lost 1 base and J lost 4, with 14 bases in between. Germline V gene sequence: CDR1 SGHTS, CDR2 YDEGEE. CDR3 size: 15 residues. In DNA, the CDR3 is TGTGCCAGCAGCTTGATAAGGGGACTGGGCACTGAAGCTTTCTTT. Translation gives CASSLIRGLGTEAFF.

The chain employs TRBV29-1 and TRBJ1-1; no reliable D call. V gave up 7 bases and J gave up 8 bases, with 14 bases separating them. Germline CDR1 SQVTM, CDR2 ANQGSEA. The CDR3 has 11 amino acids. CDR3 coding DNA: TGCAGCGGAGATTTTCGAGGAGAAGCTTTCTTT. Translated, it gives CSGDFRGEAFF.